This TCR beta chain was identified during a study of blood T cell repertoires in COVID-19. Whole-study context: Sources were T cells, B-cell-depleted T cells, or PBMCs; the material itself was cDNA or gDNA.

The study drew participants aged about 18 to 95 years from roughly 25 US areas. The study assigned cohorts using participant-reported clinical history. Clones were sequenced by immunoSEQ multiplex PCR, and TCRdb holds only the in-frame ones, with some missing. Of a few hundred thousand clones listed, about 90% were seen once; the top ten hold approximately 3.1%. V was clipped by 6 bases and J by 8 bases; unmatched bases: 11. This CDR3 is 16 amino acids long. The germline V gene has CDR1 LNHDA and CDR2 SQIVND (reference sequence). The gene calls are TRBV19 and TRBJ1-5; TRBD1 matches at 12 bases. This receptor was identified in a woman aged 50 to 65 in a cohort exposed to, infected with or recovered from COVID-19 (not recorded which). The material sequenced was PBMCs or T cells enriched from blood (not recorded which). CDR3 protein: CASREGTGGFRKPQHF. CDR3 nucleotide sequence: TGTGCCAGTAGGGAGGGGACAGGGGGCTTTAGGAAGCCCCAGCATTTT.